This TCR beta chain was obtained from a study of cytotoxic CD8 clonotypes in ibrutinib-treated CLL (dated by TCRdb to the early 2020s). As for the study more broadly: The cohort included about 15 treatment-naive and 11 to 12 relapsed/refractory patients; roughly 17 were IGHV unmutated. Every sample from remission and from progressive disease was obtained while the patients were still on ibrutinib. Longitudinal samples were obtainable from about 30% of the roughly 90 participants in the trial. Response samples were obtained after a median of around eleven months of treatment, with a range of roughly 6 to 40 months. Responses were partial in around 24 patients and complete in 2; after median approximately 69 months follow-up, about 14 stayed in remission and about 12 progressed. On average, each sample yielded about 250,000 productive templates and under 95,000 productive rearrangements. Cryopreserved peripheral blood mononuclear cells were obtained before treatment, at response, and at either sustained remission or disease progression. What the work shows at the level of the full study, not this receptor alone: An increase in clonality was observed at ibrutinib response, with clonality remaining stable during sustained remission and falling back toward baseline at progression. At baseline, clonality was higher than in age-matched healthy donors and showed a strong correlation with circulating CD8+ T-cell counts. Sampling times were not matched between sustained-remission and progressing patients, and lymph node repertoires were not studied. Public clonotypes were found to be uncommon and were observed to contract or remain stable during treatment; the increase in clonality was shown to reflect expansion of private clonotypes at ibrutinib response.

As concerns this clone: Its target antigen remains unknown. No base quality values were provided; no much bigger clone lies one nucleotide off.

The goal of deep resolution MiSeq sequencing was a depth between 1 in 1 million and 1 in 200,000 T cells, and coverage averaged 10x per clonotype. The immunoSEQ hsTCRB Kit was used to generate TCR beta libraries. In the source study's methods: ImmunoSEQ Data Assistant and ImmunoSEQ Analyzer were used for data analysis, and V, D and J genes were assigned according to IMGT definitions. Clonality, which ranges from 0 to 1, was calculated as one minus the normalized Shannon entropy of productive rearrangement frequencies. Public clonotype analysis was restricted to overrepresented clonotypes comprising at least 0.05% of each patient's repertoire. Repertoires from some 14 age-matched healthy donors in immuneACCESS were used as clonality controls. As stored in TCRdb, this immuneACCESS dataset retains in-frame rearrangements with V and J assigned. A fraction of the clones does not appear; measured against another copy, unresolved V genes explain less than half of the discrepancy, and the remainder lacks a known reason. For V, J and clone size, that table is used; D and trimming come from the DNA. A total of 300,000 to 400,000 clones appear in this sample, around 66% of them only once. Of the sample, just under 6.5% falls within the top ten clones.

The junction shows trimming of 3 bases on V and 4 bases on J, plus 18 bases between the germline ends. The cysteine opens and the phenylalanine closes a CDR3 of 16 amino acids. Only the CDR3 portion is preserved as DNA: 48 bases, with reading frame beginning at the first base. The germline V gene encodes CDR1 MGHRA and CDR2 YSYEKL. For TCR beta library preparation, about 2 micrograms of genomic DNA was extracted from cryopreserved PBMCs. Longitudinal blood samples from CLL patients receiving ibrutinib monotherapy were subjected to high-throughput TCR beta sequencing. The patients took part in an open-label, single-center phase 2 trial of ibrutinib monotherapy.

This receptor was taken from a human donor with chronic lymphocytic leukemia. Recombination connected TRBV4-1 to TRBJ1-2; the D gene cannot be resolved reliably. Material: PBMCs, obtained after 36 months of ibrutinib treatment. The CDR3 loop reads CASSHQAGTRLYGYTF. The DNA reads TGCGCCAGCAGCCATCAGGCTGGCACTCGGCTCTATGGCTACACCTTC.